This T cell receptor (beta chain) came from a study of T-cell memory formation after mild COVID-19. Study details: Most TCR clusters belonged to a single donor.

One entry per CDR3 protein, called by TCRdb with MiXCR from the 5' RACE reads. The sample has nearly 200,000 distinct CDR3 sequences; about 17% are singletons. Germline values: CDR1 SGHAT, CDR2 FQNNGV. Trimming at V came to 5 bases and at J to 1 base, leaving 7 bases not matched to a gene. The CDR3 has 15 residues. The V gene is TRBV11-2, the J gene TRBJ1-1; 7 nucleotides agree with TRBD1. Input material: PBMCs or a T cell subset sorted from them (not recorded which). This sequence was found in an adult woman who had mild COVID-19 (a few samples of this study predate the infection). Cell type and time point are not known. The CDR3 bases are TGTGCCAGCAGCCCCACGGACAGGCCGAACACTGAAGCTTTCTTT. This gives the protein CASSPTDRPNTEAFF.